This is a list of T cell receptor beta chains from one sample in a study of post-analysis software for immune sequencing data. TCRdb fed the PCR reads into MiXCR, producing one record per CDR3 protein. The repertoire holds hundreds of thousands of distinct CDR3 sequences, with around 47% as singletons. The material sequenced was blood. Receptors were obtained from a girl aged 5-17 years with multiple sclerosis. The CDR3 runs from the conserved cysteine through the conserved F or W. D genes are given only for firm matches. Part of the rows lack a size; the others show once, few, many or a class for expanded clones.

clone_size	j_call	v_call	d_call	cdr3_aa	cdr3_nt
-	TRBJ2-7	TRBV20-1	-	CSARSGFYEQYF	TGCAGTGCTAGATCCGGATTCTACGAGCAGTACTTC
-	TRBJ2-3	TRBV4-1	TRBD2	CASSQDMVSGRADTQYF	TGCGCCAGCAGCCAAGATATGGTCAGCGGGAGGGCGGATACGCAGTATTTT
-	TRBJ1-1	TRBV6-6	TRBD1	CASTLQRDRDRAFF	TGTGCCAGCACCCTTCAACGGGACAGGGATAGAGCTTTCTTT
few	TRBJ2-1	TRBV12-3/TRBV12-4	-	CASSVQVGSPYNEQFF	TGTGCCAGCAGTGTACAAGTGGGATCTCCCTACAATGAGCAGTTCTTC
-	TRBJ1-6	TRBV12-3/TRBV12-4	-	CASSPRPIAYNSPLHF	TGTGCCAGCAGTCCCCGACCGATTGCCTATAATTCACCCCTCCACTTT
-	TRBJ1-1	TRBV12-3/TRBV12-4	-	CASSFGFTTEAFF	TGTGCCAGCAGTTTCGGCTTTACCACTGAAGCTTTCTTT
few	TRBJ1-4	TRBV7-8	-	CASSFLGAGDEKLFF	TGTGCCAGCAGCTTTTTGGGGGCTGGGGATGAAAAACTGTTTTTT
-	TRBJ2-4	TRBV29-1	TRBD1	CSVAREEGTGAPKNIQYF	TGCAGCGTTGCGAGGGAGGAAGGGACAGGGGCCCCCAAAAACATTCAGTACTTC
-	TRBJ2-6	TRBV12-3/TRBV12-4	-	CASTRAQGTDGANVLTF	TGTGCCAGCACCAGGGCTCAGGGGACCGATGGGGCCAACGTCCTGACTTTC
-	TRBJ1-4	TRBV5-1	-	CASSLFLLLGTTNEKLFF	TGCGCCAGCAGCTTGTTTCTGCTCTTAGGGACAACTAATGAAAAACTGTTTTTT
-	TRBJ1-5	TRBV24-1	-	CATSSDGSNQPQHF	TGTGCCACCAGTTCCGACGGTAGCAATCAGCCCCAGCATTTT
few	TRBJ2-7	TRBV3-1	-	CASSQERGNEQYF	TGTGCCAGCAGCCAAGAACGAGGGAACGAGCAGTACTTC
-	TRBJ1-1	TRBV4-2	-	CASSQGGQSEAFF	TGTGCCAGCAGCCAAGGCGGGCAGTCTGAAGCTTTCTTT
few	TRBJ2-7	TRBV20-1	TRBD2	CSAPTSGGLYEQYF	TGCAGTGCTCCCACGTCGGGGGGGCTTTACGAGCAGTACTTC
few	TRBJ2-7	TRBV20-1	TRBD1	CSARDKGQGYYEQYF	TGCAGTGCTAGAGATAAGGGACAGGGATACTACGAGCAGTACTTC
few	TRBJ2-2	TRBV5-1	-	CASSFGPRTNTGELFF	TGCGCCAGCAGCTTCGGACCACGAACGAACACCGGGGAGCTGTTTTTT
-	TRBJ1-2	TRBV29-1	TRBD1	CSVEVRDRAYGYTF	TGCAGCGTTGAAGTCCGGGACAGGGCGTATGGCTACACCTTC
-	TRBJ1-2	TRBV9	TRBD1	CASSAIGQVGGYTF	TGTGCCAGCAGCGCCATAGGACAGGTTGGCGGCTACACCTTC
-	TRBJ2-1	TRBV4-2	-	CASSQDATANSYNEQFF	TGTGCCAGCAGCCAAGATGCGACAGCCAACTCCTACAATGAGCAGTTCTTC
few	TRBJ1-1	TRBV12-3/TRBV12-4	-	CASSSTGSGAFF	TGTGCCAGCAGTTCAACAGGGTCGGGAGCTTTCTTT
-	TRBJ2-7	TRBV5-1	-	CASSPIPTGSSYEQYF	TGCGCCAGCAGCCCCATCCCGACAGGTAGCTCCTACGAGCAGTACTTC
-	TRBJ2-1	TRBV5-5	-	CASSPIRRGQSEQFF	TGTGCCAGCAGCCCTATTCGACGGGGCCAAAGCGAGCAGTTCTTC
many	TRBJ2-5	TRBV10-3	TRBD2	CAISLAGGDQETQYF	TGTGCCATCAGTCTAGCGGGGGGCGACCAAGAGACCCAGTACTTC
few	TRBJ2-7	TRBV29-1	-	CSVARGPGGYEQYF	TGCAGCGTTGCCCGGGGGCCGGGGGGTTACGAGCAGTACTTC
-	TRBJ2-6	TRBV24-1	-	CATSDWGTGANVLTF	TGTGCCACCAGTGATTGGGGGACTGGGGCCAACGTCCTGACTTTC
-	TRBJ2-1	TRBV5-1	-	CASSKEILVNEQFF	TGCGCCAGCAGCAAGGAGATCCTTGTGAATGAGCAGTTCTTC
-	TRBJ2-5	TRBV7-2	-	CASSLDTFQETQYF	TGTGCCAGCAGCCTTGACACGTTCCAAGAGACCCAGTACTTC